Below, 5 T cell receptor beta chains from the same sample are listed, as sequenced in a study of identical twins. TCRdb itself ran the 5' RACE reads through MiXCR, one entry per CDR3 protein. Of some 300,000 distinct CDR3 sequences listed, about 12% are singletons. These sequences were also reported in another study, on yellow fever vaccine responses in identical twins.

Sequencing was performed on CD8+ T cells sorted from blood. These receptors were collected from a woman in her late teens or twenties in good health.

The chain carries TRBV7-9 and TRBJ2-1; TRBD2 agrees at 14 bases. The V gene end was trimmed by 5 bases and the J gene end by 4 bases; junction bases not matched to a gene: 7. Germline V lookup: CDR1 SEHNR, CDR2 FQNEAQ (reference sequence). The CDR3 covers 17 residues. The CDR3 sequence: CASSDGTSGRRYNEQFF. As DNA, the CDR3 is TGTGCCAGCAGCGATGGGACTAGCGGGAGACGATACAATGAGCAGTTCTTC.

This clonotype was seen only a few times. The J gene is TRBJ2-3, the V gene TRBV12-3 or TRBV12-4; D might be TRBD1 or TRBD2, each matching 5 bases. With 6 bases removed from V and 0 bases from J, the gap between germline ends came to 13 bases. This CDR3 region has 15 residues. CDR3 sequence: CASSQGDYSTDTQYF. Written as DNA, the CDR3 is TGTGCCAGCAGCCAGGGAGACTACAGCACAGATACGCAGTATTTT.

This rearrangement joins TRBV9 to TRBJ2-3, with unresolved D. V was pared by 3 bases and J by 0 bases, with 14 bases between. Germline V CDR1 and CDR2: SGDLS, YYNGEE. The CDR3 is 16 residues long. The CDR3 region has the DNA TGTGCCAGCAGCGCCTCCTCAGGAGAGAGCACAGATACGCAGTATTTT. Protein product: CASSASSGESTDTQYF.

This clonotype appeared many times. The rearrangement uses TRBV13 and TRBJ1-1; D ambiguous. V lost 0 bases and J 6 bases, leaving 11 bases between the germline ends. CDR1 PRHDT and CDR2 FYEKMQ come from the germline V gene (reference sequence). This CDR3 region has 14 residues. The CDR3 sequence is CASSLGGKSAEAFF. CDR3 DNA sequence: TGTGCCAGCAGCTTAGGCGGTAAATCGGCTGAAGCTTTCTTT.

The chain recombines TRBV11-2 with TRBJ2-1; 7 nucleotides match TRBD1. Losses at the gene ends were 4 bases for V and 6 bases for J; bases not matched to a gene: 18. The CDR3 spans 18 residues. CDR1 SGHAT and CDR2 FQNNGV come from the germline V gene. The CDR3 is CASSYGQVVYRVFNEQFF. The CDR3 nucleotides read TGTGCCAGCAGCTACGGACAGGTTGTCTATAGGGTTTTCAATGAGCAGTTCTTC.